This entry describes one T cell receptor beta chain. The V end lost 5 bases, the J end lost 4 bases, and 14 bases lay between the germline ends. The germline CDR1 and CDR2 sequences are SEHNR and FQNEAQ (reference sequence). There are 14 residues in the CDR3. Only in-frame clones appear in the TCRdb table, and some are missing; sequencing was by immunoSEQ multiplex PCR. The data contain roughly 150,000 clones, more than 70% of them seen just once; the ten biggest clones take up about 5%. The sample comes from a study of blood T cell repertoires in COVID-19. The V and J genes are TRBV7-9 and TRBJ1-1, with D perhaps matching TRBD1 (5 bases). The TCR comes from a woman between 50 and 59 years old with acute or convalescent COVID-19. The sample was peripheral blood. The DNA of the CDR3 is TGTGCCAGCAGCAAAGAGGGGCGGATCACTGAAGCTTTCTTT. Translation gives CASSKEGRITEAFF.